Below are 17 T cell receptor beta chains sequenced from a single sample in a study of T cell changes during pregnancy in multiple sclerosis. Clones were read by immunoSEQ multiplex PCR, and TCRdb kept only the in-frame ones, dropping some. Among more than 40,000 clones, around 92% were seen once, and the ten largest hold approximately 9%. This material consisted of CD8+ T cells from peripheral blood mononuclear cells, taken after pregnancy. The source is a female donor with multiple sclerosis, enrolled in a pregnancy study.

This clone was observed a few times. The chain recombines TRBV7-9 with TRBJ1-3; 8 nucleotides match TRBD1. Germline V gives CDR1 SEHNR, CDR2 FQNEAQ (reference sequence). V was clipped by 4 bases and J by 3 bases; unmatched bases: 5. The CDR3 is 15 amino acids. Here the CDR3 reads CASSSTGGIGNTIYF. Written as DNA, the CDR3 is TGTGCCAGCAGCTCAACAGGGGGGATTGGAAACACCATATATTTT.

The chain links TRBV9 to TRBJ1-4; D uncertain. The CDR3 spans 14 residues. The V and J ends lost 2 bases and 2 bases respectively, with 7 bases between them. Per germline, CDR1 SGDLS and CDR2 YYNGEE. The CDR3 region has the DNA TGTGCCAGCAGCGTCGACGGGACTAATGAAAAACTGTTTTTT. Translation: CASSVDGTNEKLFF.

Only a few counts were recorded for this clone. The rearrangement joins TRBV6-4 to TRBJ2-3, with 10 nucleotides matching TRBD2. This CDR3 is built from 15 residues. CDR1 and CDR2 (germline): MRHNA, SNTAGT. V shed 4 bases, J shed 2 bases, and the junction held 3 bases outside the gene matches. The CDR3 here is CASSALAGVTDTQYF. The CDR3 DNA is TGTGCCAGCAGTGCGCTAGCGGGGGTCACAGATACGCAGTATTTT.

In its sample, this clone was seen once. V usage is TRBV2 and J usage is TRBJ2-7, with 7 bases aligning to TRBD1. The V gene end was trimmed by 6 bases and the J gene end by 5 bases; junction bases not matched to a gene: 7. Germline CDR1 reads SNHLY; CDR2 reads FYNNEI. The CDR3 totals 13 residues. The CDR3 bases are TGTGCCAGCAGCGTGTCAAGGGGGCACGAGCAGTACTTC. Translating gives CASSVSRGHEQYF. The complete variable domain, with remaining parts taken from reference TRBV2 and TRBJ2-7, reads EPEVTQTPSHQVTQMGQEVILRCVPISNHLYFYWYRQILGQKVEFLVSFYNNEISEKSEIFDDQFSVERPDGSNFTLKIRSTKLEDSAMYFCASSVSRGHEQYFGPGTRLTVT.

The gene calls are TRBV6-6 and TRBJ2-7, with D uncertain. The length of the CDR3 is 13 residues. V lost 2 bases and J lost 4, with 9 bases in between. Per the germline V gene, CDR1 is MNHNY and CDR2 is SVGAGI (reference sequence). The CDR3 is CASSYERGYEQYF. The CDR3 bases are TGTGCCAGCAGTTACGAGCGCGGTTACGAGCAGTACTTC.

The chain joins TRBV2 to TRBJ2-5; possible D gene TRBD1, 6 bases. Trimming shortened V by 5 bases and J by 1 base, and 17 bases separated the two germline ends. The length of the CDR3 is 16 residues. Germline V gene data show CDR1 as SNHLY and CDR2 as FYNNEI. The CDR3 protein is CASSPFDRYLQETQYF. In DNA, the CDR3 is TGTGCCAGCAGTCCCTTCGACAGGTACCTCCAAGAGACCCAGTACTTC. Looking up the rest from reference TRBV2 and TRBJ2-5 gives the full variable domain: EPEVTQTPSHQVTQMGQEVILRCVPISNHLYFYWYRQILGQKVEFLVSFYNNEISEKSEIFDDQFSVERPDGSNFTLKIRSTKLEDSAMYFCASSPFDRYLQETQYFGPGTRLLVL.

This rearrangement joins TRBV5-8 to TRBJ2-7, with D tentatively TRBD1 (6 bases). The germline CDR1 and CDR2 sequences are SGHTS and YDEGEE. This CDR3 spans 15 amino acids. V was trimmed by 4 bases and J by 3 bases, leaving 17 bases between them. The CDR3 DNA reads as TGTGCCAGCAGCCCCCAGGGGTTACCCCACTACGAGCAGTACTTC. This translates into CASSPQGLPHYEQYF. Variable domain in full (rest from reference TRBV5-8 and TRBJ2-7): EAGVTQSPTHLIKTRGQQATLRCSPISGHTSVYWYQQALGLGLQFLLWYDEGEERNRGNFPPRFSGRQFPNYSSELNVNALELEDSALYLCASSPQGLPHYEQYFGPGTRLTVT.

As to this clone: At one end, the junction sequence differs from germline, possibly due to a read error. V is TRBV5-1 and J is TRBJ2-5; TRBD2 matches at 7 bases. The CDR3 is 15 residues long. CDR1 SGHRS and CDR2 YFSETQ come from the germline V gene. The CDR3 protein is CASSSAGTTKESQYF. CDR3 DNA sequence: TGCGCCAGCAGCTCCGCCGGGACTACCAAAGAGAGCCAGTACTTC. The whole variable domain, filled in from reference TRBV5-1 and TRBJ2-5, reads KAGVTQTPRYLIKTRGQQVTLSCSPISGHRSVSWYQQTPGQGLQFLFEYFSETQRNKGNFPGRFSGRQFSNSRSEMNVSTLELGDSALYLCASSSAGTTKESQYFGPGTRLLVL.

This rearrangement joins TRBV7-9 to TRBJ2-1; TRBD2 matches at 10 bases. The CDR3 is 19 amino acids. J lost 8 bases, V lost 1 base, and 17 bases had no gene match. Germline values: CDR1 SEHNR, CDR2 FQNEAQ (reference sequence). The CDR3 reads CASSLEGGWASGSLDEQFF. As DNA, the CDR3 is TGTGCCAGCAGCTTAGAGGGGGGATGGGCTAGCGGGAGTCTGGATGAGCAGTTCTTC.

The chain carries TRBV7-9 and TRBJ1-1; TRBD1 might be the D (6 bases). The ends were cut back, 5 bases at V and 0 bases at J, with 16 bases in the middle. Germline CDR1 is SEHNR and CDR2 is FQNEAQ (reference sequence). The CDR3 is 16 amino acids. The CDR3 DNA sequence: TGTGCCAGCAGCCCCCCTCTTAGGGGGATGAACACTGAAGCTTTCTTT. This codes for CASSPPLRGMNTEAFF.

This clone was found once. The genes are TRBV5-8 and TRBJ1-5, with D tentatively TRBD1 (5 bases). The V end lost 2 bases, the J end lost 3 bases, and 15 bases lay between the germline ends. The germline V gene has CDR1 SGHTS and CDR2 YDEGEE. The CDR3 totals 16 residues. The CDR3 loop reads CASSFLSGGNNQPQHF. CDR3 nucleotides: TGTGCCAGCAGCTTCCTATCTGGGGGGAACAATCAGCCCCAGCATTTT.

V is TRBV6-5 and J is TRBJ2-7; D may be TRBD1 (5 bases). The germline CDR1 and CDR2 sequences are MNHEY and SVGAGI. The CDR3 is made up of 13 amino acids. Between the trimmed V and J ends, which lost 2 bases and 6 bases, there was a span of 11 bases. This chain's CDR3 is CASSYTGAGEQYF. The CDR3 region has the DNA TGTGCCAGCAGTTACACAGGCGCCGGCGAGCAGTACTTC.

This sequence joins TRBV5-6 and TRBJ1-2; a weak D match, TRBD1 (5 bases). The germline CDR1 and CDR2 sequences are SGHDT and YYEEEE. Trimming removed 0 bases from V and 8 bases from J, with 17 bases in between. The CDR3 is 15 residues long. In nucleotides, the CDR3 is TGTGCCAGCAGCTTGGGTATGGAGGGGAGAGAGGGCTACACCTTC. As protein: CASSLGMEGREGYTF.

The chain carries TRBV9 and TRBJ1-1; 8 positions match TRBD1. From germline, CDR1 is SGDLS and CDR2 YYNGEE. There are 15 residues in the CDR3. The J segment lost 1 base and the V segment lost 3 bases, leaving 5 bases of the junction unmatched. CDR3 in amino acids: CASSEQGEANTEAFF. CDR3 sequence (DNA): TGTGCCAGCAGCGAACAGGGGGAGGCGAACACTGAAGCTTTCTTT.

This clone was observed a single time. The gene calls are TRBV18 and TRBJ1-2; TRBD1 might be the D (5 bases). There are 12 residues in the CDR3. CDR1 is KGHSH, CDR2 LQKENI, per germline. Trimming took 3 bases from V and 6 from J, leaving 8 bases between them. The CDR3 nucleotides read TGTGCCAGCTCACCCACAGGCGATGGCTACACCTTC. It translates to CASSPTGDGYTF.

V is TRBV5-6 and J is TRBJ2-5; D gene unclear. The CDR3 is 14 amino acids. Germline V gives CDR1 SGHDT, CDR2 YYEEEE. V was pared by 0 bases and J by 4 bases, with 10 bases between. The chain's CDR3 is CASSLVLFGETQYF. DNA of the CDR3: TGTGCCAGCAGCTTGGTGTTATTCGGAGAGACCCAGTACTTC.

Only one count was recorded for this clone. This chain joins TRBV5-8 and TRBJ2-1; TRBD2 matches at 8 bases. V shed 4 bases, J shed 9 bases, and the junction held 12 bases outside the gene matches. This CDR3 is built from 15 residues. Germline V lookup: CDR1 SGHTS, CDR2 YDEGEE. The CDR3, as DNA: TGTGCCAGCAGCGGGGGACTAGGTTTCCCTAGTGAGCAGTTCTTC. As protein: CASSGGLGFPSEQFF.